This TCR beta chain was recorded in a study of chemoradiotherapy in HPV16-positive cancers. Per the germline V gene, CDR1 is LGHNA and CDR2 is YNFKEQ. V trimming: 4 bases; J trimming: 0 bases; junction bases outside the gene matches: 10. The CDR3 runs 18 residues. Clones were read by immunoSEQ multiplex PCR, and TCRdb kept only the in-frame ones, dropping some. The sample has approximately 15,000 clones, about 90% seen once. The chain links TRBV4-2 to TRBJ1-1, with TRBD1 matching over 11 bases. This sample comprised blood, obtained from a patient who underwent chemoradiotherapy. This sequence was found in a human donor with HPV-associated anogenital cancer. Here the CDR3 reads CASSPFGDRGVMNTEAFF. CDR3 bases: TGTGCCAGCAGCCCGTTCGGGGACAGGGGGGTGATGAACACTGAAGCTTTCTTT.